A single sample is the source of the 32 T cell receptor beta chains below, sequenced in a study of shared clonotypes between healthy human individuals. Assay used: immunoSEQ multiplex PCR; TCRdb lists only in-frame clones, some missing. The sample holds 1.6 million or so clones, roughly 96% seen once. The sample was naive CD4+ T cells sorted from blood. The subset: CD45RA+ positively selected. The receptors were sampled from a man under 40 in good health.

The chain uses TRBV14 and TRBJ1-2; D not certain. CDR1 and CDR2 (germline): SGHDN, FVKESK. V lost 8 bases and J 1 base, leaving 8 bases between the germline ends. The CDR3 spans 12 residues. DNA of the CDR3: TGTGCCAGCGGGCAGAATAACTATGGCTACACCTTC. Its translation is CASGQNNYGYTF.

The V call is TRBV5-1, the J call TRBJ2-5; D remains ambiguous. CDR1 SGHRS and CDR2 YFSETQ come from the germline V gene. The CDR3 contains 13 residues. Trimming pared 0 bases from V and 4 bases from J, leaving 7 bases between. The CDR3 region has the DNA TGCGCCAGCAGCTTGGTCCTAGGAGAGACCCAGTACTTC. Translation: CASSLVLGETQYF.

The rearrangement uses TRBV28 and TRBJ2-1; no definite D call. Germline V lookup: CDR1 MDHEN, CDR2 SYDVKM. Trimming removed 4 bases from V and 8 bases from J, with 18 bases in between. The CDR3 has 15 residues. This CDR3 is CASSSPKGRQHEQFF. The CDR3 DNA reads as TGTGCCAGCAGTTCCCCGAAGGGCAGGCAGCATGAGCAGTTCTTC.

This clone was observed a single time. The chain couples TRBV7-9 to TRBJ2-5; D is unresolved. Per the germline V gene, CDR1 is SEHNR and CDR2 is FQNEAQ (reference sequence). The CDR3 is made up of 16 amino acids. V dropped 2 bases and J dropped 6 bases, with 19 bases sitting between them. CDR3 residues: CASSLWAAKDDQTQYF. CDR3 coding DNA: TGTGCCAGCAGCTTATGGGCAGCGAAGGACGACCAGACCCAGTACTTC.

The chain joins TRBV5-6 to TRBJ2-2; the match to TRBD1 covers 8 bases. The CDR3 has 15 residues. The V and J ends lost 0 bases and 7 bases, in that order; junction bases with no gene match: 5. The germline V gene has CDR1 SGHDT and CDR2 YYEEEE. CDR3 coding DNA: TGTGCCAGCAGCTTGGGTGGCAGGGGGCGCGGGGAGCTGTTTTTT. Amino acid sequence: CASSLGGRGRGELFF.

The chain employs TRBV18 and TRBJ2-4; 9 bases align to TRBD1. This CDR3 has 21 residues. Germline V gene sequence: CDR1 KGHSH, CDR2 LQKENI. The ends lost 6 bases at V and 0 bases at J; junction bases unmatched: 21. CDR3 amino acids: CASSQTIIWTGDRLAKNIQYF. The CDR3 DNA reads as TGTGCCAGCTCCCAGACCATCATTTGGACAGGGGACAGGCTAGCCAAAAACATTCAGTACTTC. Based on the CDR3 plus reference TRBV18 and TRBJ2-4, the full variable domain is NAGVMQNPRHLVRRRGQEARLRCSPMKGHSHVYWYRQLPEEGLKFMVYLQKENIIDESGMPKERFSAEFPKEGPSILRIQQVVRGDSAAYFCASSQTIIWTGDRLAKNIQYFGAGTRLSVL.

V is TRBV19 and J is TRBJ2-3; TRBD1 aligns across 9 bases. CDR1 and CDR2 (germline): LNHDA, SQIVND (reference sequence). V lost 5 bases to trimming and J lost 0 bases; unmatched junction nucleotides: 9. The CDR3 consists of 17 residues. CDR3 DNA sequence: TGTGCCAGTAGTGCCCACAGGGGGCTTGGAAGCACAGATACGCAGTATTTT. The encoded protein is CASSAHRGLGSTDTQYF.

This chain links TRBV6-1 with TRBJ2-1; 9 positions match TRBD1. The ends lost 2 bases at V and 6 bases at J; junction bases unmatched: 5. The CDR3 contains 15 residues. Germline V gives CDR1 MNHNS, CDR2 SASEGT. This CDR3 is CASSELQGASNEQFF. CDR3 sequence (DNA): TGTGCCAGCAGTGAACTACAGGGGGCCAGCAATGAGCAGTTCTTC.

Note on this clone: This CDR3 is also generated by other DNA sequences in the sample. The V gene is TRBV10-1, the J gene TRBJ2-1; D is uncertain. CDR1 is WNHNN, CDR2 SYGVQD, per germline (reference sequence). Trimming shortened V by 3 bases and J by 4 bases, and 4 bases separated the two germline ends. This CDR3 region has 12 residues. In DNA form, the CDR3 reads TGCGCCAGCAGTGAATCATACAATGAGCAGTTCTTC. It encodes CASSESYNEQFF.

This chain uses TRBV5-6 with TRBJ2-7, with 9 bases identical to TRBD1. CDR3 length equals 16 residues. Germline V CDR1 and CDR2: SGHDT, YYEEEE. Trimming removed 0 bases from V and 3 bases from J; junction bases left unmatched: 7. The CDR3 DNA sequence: TGTGCCAGCAGCTTGGCCAGGAACAGGGGGCACTACGAGCAGTACTTC. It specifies CASSLARNRGHYEQYF. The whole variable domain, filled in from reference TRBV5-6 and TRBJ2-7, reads DAGVTQSPTHLIKTRGQQVTLRCSPKSGHDTVSWYQQALGQGPQFIFQYYEEEERQRGNFPDRFSGHQFPNYSSELNVNALLLGDSALYLCASSLARNRGHYEQYFGPGTRLTVT.

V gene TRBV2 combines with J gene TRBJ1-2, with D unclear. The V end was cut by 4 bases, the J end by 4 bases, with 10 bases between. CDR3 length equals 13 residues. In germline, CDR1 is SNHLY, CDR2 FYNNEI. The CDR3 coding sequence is TGTGCCAGCAGTGTTGTAGGGAGCTATGGCTACACCTTC. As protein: CASSVVGSYGYTF.

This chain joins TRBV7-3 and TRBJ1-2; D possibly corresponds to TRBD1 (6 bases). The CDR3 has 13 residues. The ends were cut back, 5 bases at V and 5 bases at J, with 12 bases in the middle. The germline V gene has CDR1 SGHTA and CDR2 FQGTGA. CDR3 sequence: CASSPTGQYGYTF. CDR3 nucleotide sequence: TGTGCCAGCAGCCCTACAGGACAGTATGGCTACACCTTC.

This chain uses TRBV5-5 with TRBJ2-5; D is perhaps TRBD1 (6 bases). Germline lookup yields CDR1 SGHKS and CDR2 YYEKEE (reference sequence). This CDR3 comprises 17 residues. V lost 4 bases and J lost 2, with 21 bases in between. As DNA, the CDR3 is TGTGCCAGCAGCAGGCCATTGGGGGCCGGTACACAAGAGACCCAGTACTTC. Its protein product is CASSRPLGAGTQETQYF. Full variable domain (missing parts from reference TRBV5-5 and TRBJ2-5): DAGVTQSPTHLIKTRGQQVTLRCSPISGHKSVSWYQQVLGQGPQFIFQYYEKEERGRGNFPDRFSARQFPNYSSELNVNALLLGDSALYLCASSRPLGAGTQETQYFGPGTRLLVL.

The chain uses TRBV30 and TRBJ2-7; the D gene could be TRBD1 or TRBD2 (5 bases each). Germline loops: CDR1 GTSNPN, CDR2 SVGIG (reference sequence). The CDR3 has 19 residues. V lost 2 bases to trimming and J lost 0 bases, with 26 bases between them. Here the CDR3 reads CAWSKGPVQGFSSSYEQYF. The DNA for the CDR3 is TGTGCCTGGAGTAAGGGACCCGTGCAGGGATTTTCCTCCTCCTACGAGCAGTACTTC.

CDR3 nucleotides: TGTGCCAGCAGCCAAGTAAAGAGACAGGACAATGAAAAACTGTTTTTT. Translation: CASSQVKRQDNEKLFF. The rearrangement joins TRBV14 to TRBJ1-4, with D possibly TRBD1 on 6 matching bases. This CDR3 is built from 16 residues. Germline V CDR1 and CDR2: SGHDN, FVKESK. V was pared by 1 base and J by 5 bases, with 14 bases between.

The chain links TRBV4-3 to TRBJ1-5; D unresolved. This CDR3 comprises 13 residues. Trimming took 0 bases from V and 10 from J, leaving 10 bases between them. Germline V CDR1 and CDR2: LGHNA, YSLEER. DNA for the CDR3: TGCGCCAGCAGCCAAGAGATCGGGTTTCCCCAGCATTTT. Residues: CASSQEIGFPQHF.

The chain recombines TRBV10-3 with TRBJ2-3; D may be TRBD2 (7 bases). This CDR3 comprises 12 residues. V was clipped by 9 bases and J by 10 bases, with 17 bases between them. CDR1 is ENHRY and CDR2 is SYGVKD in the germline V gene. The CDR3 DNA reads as TGTGCCATGAGGGGGGAGGGCGTCCCGCAGTATTTT. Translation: CAMRGEGVPQYF.

CDR3 region: CASTPGLAEGEQYF. The CDR3 DNA reads TGTGCCAGCACCCCAGGACTAGCTGAGGGCGAGCAGTACTTC. V gene TRBV28 combines with J gene TRBJ2-7; 8 bases line up with TRBD2. The CDR3 consists of 14 residues. V lost 7 bases to trimming and J lost 6 bases; unmatched junction nucleotides: 11. CDR1 and CDR2 (germline): MDHEN, SYDVKM.

The CDR3 sequence is CASSQGRSGELFF. The CDR3 DNA sequence: TGCGCCAGCAGCCAAGGGAGATCCGGGGAGCTGTTTTTT. The chain couples TRBV4-1 to TRBJ2-2; D call uncertain. Trimming cost V 1 base and J 6 bases, with 6 bases left between them. CDR1 is MGHRA, CDR2 YSYEKL, per germline. This CDR3 comprises 13 residues.

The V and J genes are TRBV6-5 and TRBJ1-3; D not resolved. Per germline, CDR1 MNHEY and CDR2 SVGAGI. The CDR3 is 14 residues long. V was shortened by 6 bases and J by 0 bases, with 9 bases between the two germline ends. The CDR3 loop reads CASSHRSSGNTIYF. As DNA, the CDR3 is TGTGCCAGCAGCCACAGAAGCTCTGGAAACACCATATATTTT.

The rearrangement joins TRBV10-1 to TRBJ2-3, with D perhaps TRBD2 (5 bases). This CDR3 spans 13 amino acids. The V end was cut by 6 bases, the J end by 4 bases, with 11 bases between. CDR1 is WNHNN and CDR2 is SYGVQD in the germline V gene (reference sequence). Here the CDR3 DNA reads TGCGCCAGCAGCCGGGATTTCGCAGATACGCAGTATTTT. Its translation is CASSRDFADTQYF.

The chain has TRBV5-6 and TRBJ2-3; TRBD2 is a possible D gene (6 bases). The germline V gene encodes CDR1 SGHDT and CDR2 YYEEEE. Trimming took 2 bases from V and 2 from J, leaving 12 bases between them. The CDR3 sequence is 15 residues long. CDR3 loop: CASSFGGRLTDTQYF. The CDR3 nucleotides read TGTGCCAGCAGCTTTGGAGGGAGGCTCACAGATACGCAGTATTTT.

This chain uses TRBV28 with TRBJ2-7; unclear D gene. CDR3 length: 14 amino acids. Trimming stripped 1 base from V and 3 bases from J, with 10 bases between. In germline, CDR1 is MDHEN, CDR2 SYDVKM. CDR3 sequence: CASSLSGPFYEQYF. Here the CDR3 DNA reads TGTGCCAGCAGTTTATCCGGGCCGTTCTACGAGCAGTACTTC.

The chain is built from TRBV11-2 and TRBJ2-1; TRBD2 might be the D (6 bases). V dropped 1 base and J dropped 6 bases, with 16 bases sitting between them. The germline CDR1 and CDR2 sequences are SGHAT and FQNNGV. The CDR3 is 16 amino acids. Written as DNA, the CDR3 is TGTGCCAGCAGCTTAGTGGGGGGACGTGGACCCAATGAGCAGTTCTTC. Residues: CASSLVGGRGPNEQFF.

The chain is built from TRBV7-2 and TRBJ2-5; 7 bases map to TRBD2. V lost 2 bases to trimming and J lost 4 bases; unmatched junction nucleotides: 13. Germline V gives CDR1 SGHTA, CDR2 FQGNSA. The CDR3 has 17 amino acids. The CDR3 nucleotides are TGTGCCAGCAGCTTACTCCTCTCGGGAGGAGGGGCAGAGACCCAGTACTTC. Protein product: CASSLLLSGGGAETQYF.

CDR3 residues: CASSPPRVYNEQFF. As DNA, the CDR3 is TGTGCCAGCTCACCCCCGAGAGTCTACAATGAGCAGTTCTTC. V usage is TRBV18 and J usage is TRBJ2-1; no definite D call. V gave up 3 bases and J gave up 3 bases, with 9 bases separating them. Germline CDR1 is KGHSH and CDR2 is LQKENI. The CDR3 covers 14 residues.

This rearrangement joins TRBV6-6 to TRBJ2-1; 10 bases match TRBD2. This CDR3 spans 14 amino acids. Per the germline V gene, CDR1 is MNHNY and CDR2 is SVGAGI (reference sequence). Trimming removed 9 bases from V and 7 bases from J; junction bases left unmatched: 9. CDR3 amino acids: CASTEAGGQNEQFF. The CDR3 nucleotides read TGTGCCAGTACCGAAGCGGGAGGGCAGAATGAGCAGTTCTTC.

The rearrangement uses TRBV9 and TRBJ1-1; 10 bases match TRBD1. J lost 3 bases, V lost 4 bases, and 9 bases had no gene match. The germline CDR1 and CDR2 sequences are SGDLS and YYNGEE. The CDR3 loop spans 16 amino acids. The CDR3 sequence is CASSFRQGASDTEAFF. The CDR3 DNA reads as TGTGCCAGCAGCTTCAGACAGGGGGCATCGGACACTGAAGCTTTCTTT.

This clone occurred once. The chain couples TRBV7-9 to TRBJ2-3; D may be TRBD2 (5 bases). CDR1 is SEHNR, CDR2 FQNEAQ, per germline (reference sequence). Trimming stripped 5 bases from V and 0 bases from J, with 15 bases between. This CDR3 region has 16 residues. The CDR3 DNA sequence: TGTGCCAGCAGCCATTATCTCGGGATAAGCACAGATACGCAGTATTTT. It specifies CASSHYLGISTDTQYF. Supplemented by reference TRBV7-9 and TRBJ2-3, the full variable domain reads DTGVSQNPRHKITKRGQNVTFRCDPISEHNRLYWYRQTLGQGPEFLTYFQNEAQLEKSRLLSDRFSAERPKGSFSTLEIQRTEQGDSAMYLCASSHYLGISTDTQYFGPGTRLTVL.

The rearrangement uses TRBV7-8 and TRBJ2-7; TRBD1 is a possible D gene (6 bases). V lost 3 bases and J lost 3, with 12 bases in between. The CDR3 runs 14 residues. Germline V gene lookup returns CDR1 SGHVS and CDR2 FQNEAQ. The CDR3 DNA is TGTGCCAGCAGCTTCCCCGACAGGTACTACGAGCAGTACTTC. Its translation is CASSFPDRYYEQYF.

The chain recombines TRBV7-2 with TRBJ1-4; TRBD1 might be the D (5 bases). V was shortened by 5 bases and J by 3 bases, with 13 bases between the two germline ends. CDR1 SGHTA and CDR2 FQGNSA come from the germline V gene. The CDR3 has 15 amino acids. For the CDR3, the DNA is TGTGCCAGCAGCCCAAAAACAGGTTCTAATGAAAAACTGTTTTTT. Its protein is CASSPKTGSNEKLFF.

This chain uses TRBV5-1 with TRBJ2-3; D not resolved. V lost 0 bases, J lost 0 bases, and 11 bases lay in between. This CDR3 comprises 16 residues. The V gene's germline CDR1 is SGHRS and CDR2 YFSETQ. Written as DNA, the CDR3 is TGCGCCAGCAGCTTGGACCGGCGAAGTAGCACAGATACGCAGTATTTT. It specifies CASSLDRRSSTDTQYF.